This TCR beta chain was profiled in a study of liver allograft versus peripheral blood T cells. Study-wide context: Repertoires from peripheral blood of liver transplant recipients were compared with those inside their transplanted livers.

In its sample, this clonotype ranks as medium-sized. In TCRdb, the reads were re-called with MiXCR into one record per CDR3 protein. The table has about 4,000 distinct CDR3 sequences, around 15% seen once. This sequence originates from a human patient who had a liver transplant. Some T cells may possibly be graft donor cells.

The CDR3 region has the DNA TGTGCCAGCTCACCTACAGGTACCAGGGACACTGAAGCTTTCTTT. Its translation: CASSPTGTRDTEAFF. J is TRBJ1-1 and V is TRBV18, with a possible D match to TRBD1 (5 bases). CDR3 size: 15 residues. Germline CDR1 reads KGHSH; CDR2 reads LQKENI. Trimming left V 3 bases short and J 3 bases short, with 14 bases between.